This T cell receptor beta chain was observed in a study of T cell changes during pregnancy in multiple sclerosis (dated by TCRdb to the late 2010s). Looking at the study overall: Changes in the T cell repertoire over the course of pregnancy were examined in this study in women with multiple sclerosis.

V lost 8 bases and J lost 6 bases, and the count of bases not matched to a germline gene is 16. For CDR1 and CDR2, the germline V gene (reference sequence) lists MNHNY and SVGAGI. The CDR3, cysteine through phenylalanine, is 16 amino acids long. Left in the record is the CDR3 DNA by itself, 48 bases read in frame from the first base. Library preparation was by the immunoSEQ multiplex PCR assay. TCRdb took over this immuneACCESS table, retaining in-frame rearrangements with V and J assigned. Such tables are incomplete; in checked studies, under half of the missing clones stem from an unresolved V gene, and the remainder is unexplained. The sample data list tens of thousands of clones, and 90% to 95% of these were observed just once. The top ten clonotypes cover 2% to 2.5% of the sample. For this clone: No antigen is known for it. Base qualities were left out, and no much larger clone turns up one base away.

The chain is assembled from TRBV6-6 and TRBJ2-3, with 8 bases aligning to TRBD2. Sequenced material: peripheral blood, taken in the third trimester of pregnancy. The origin of this receptor is a female donor in good health, enrolled as a control in a pregnancy study. The CDR3 region reads CASVPGRGREADTQYF. The DNA reads TGTGCCAGCGTTCCGGGACGGGGGCGGGAGGCTGATACGCAGTATTTT.